A selection of T cell receptor beta chains follows, all from one sample in a study of CD8 T cells in Susac syndrome. Using its own MiXCR run on the immunoSEQ multiplex PCR reads, TCRdb lists one record per CDR3 protein. The sample shows approximately 280,000 distinct CDR3 sequences, about 85% of them seen only once. Specimen: CD8+ T cells from PBMCs. These receptors all stem from a human donor with multiple sclerosis. Each CDR3 is given with its conserved first and last residue. A D gene is named only where the DNA matches it firmly. Not all rows give a size; the values are once, few, many and, for expanded clones, a class.

TRBD1	TRBV9	TRBJ1-1	NA	15	TGTGCCAGCAGCCCCAGGGGGGCAATGAACACTGAAGCTTTCTTT	CASSPRGAMNTEAFF
NA	TRBV24-1	TRBJ2-1	NA	13	TGTGCCACCAGTGAAGTCTCCTACAATGAGCAGTTCTTC	CATSEVSYNEQFF
NA	TRBV12-3/TRBV12-4	TRBJ2-7	NA	14	TGTGCCAGCAGCAAGGCAGGGGCTCGTTACGAGCAGTACTTC	CASSKAGARYEQYF
NA	TRBV20-1	TRBJ1-4	once	14	TGCAGTGCTAGCCGGGATCCTAGGGATGAAAAACTGTTTTTT	CSASRDPRDEKLFF
NA	TRBV6-2/TRBV6-3	TRBJ2-7	NA	14	TGTGCCAGCAGTTACTCGAACTCATTCTACGAGCAGTACTTC	CASSYSNSFYEQYF
NA	TRBV29-1	TRBJ2-4	NA	15	TGCAGCGTGCTCGTCAGGAGTGGGGCCAAAAACATTCAGTACTTC	CSVLVRSGAKNIQYF
TRBD1	TRBV28	TRBJ1-2	NA	15	TGTGCCAGCAGTTTTCGGGACAGGGGCCCCTATGGCTACACCTTC	CASSFRDRGPYGYTF
NA	TRBV5-6	TRBJ2-7	NA	14	TGTGCCAGCAGCTTTTCTGGCGGGCCCTACGAGCAGTACTTC	CASSFSGGPYEQYF
NA	TRBV7-6	TRBJ2-1	NA	16	TGTGCCAGCAGCTTAGCGGGCGCGACCTCCTACAATGAGCAGTTCTTC	CASSLAGATSYNEQFF
NA	TRBV7-9	TRBJ2-1	NA	13	TGTGCCAGCAGCCCCGACTACGGTACTGAGCAGTTCTTC	CASSPDYGTEQFF
NA	TRBV7-9	TRBJ1-2	NA	13	TGTGCCAGCAGCGCGGGACTCAACCGCGGCTACACCTTC	CASSAGLNRGYTF
TRBD2	TRBV29-1	TRBJ2-1	NA	15	TGCAGCGTTGGGGCTAGCGGGAGGTCCTACAATGAGCAGTTCTTC	CSVGASGRSYNEQFF
NA	TRBV7-2	TRBJ2-3	NA	15	TGTGCCAGCAGCTTATTGGGCCCCAGCACAGATACGCAGTATTTT	CASSLLGPSTDTQYF
NA	TRBV27	TRBJ2-4	NA	13	TGTGCCAGCAGTTCCTTAGCCAAAAACATTCAGTACTTC	CASSSLAKNIQYF
NA	TRBV9	TRBJ2-1	NA	16	TGTGCCAGCAGCACAGGGCAGGGGTTCGGCTACAATGAGCAGTTCTTC	CASSTGQGFGYNEQFF
TRBD2	TRBV16	TRBJ2-3	NA	18	TGTGCCAGCAGCCAATTCCCTACCTCTAGCGGGAGTTCAGATACGCAGTATTTT	CASSQFPTSSGSSDTQYF
NA	TRBV4-2	TRBJ2-3	NA	15	TGTGCCAGCAGCCAAGGGGGCGAGGGGCCAGATACGCAGTATTTT	CASSQGGEGPDTQYF
TRBD1	TRBV29-1	TRBJ1-2	NA	12	TGCAGCGTTGACAGGGGGGCGGGTGGCTACACCTTC	CSVDRGAGGYTF
NA	TRBV5-1	TRBJ2-6	NA	15	TGCGCCAGCAGCGATCGGCCGCCTGGGGCCAACGTCCTGACTTTC	CASSDRPPGANVLTF
NA	TRBV7-2	TRBJ1-4	NA	15	TGTGCCAGCAGCCTAAACAGGGCGACTAATGAAAAACTGTTTTTT	CASSLNRATNEKLFF
TRBD1	TRBV30	TRBJ1-1	NA	14	TGTGCCTGGAATACGGGACAGGGTGGCACTGAAGCTTTCTTT	CAWNTGQGGTEAFF
NA	TRBV6-5	TRBJ1-1	NA	14	TGTGCCAGCAGTTACTCTTTGGCCCCGGGTGAAGCTTTCTTT	CASSYSLAPGEAFF
NA	TRBV10-3	TRBJ2-3	NA	12	TGTGCCATCATGGGGGGCGTAGCTACGCAGTATTTT	CAIMGGVATQYF
NA	TRBV7-9	TRBJ2-5	once	14	TGTGCCAGCAGCTTAAGACACGGCCAAGAGACCCAGTACTTC	CASSLRHGQETQYF
TRBD1	TRBV7-9	TRBJ1-3	NA	14	TGTGCCAGCAGCCCCGGGACAGTTGGAAACACCATATATTTT	CASSPGTVGNTIYF
TRBD1	TRBV5-1	TRBJ2-1	once	15	TGCGCCAGCAGCTTGGCTTCCGGGACAGGATATGAGCAGTTCTTC	CASSLASGTGYEQFF
NA	TRBV25-1	TRBJ1-1	NA	14	TGTGCCAGCAGTGAATGGGGTGGGTTCACTGAAGCTTTCTTT	CASSEWGGFTEAFF
TRBD1	TRBV27	TRBJ2-7	NA	15	TGTGCCAGCAGTTTATCGGTTGGACAGGTCTACGAGCAGTACTTC	CASSLSVGQVYEQYF
NA	TRBV19	TRBJ1-1	NA	12	TGTGCCAGTAGTAAAAGGGTCACTGAAGCTTTCTTT	CASSKRVTEAFF
NA	TRBV6-6	TRBJ2-3	NA	16	TGTGCCAGCAGTTTCTACCCAGGGGCTCCCACAGATACGCAGTATTTT	CASSFYPGAPTDTQYF
TRBD2	TRBV3-1	TRBJ2-3	once	17	TGTGCCAGCAGCCGACCGGGACTAGCGGGAACAGCAGATACGCAGTATTTT	CASSRPGLAGTADTQYF
TRBD2	TRBV9	TRBJ2-1	NA	15	TGTGCCAGCAGGCTTAAGCGGGGCCTTCTGGATGAGCAGTTCTTC	CASRLKRGLLDEQFF
NA	TRBV27	TRBJ2-5	NA	15	TGTGCCAGCAGTCCCAGACAGGACGGTGGGGAGACCCAGTACTTC	CASSPRQDGGETQYF
NA	TRBV7-9	TRBJ1-2	NA	12	TGTGCCAGCAGTGAGGGAGGACATGGCTACACCTTC	CASSEGGHGYTF
TRBD2	TRBV7-2	TRBJ2-7	NA	16	TGTGCCAGCAGCTTAGGCGCCGTAGCGGGGGCTTACGAGCAGTACTTC	CASSLGAVAGAYEQYF
TRBD1	TRBV12-3/TRBV12-4	TRBJ1-2	NA	14	TGTGCCAGCAGTTTTGGGACAGCGCTCTATGGCTACACCTTC	CASSFGTALYGYTF
TRBD2	TRBV7-9	TRBJ2-7	NA	13	TGTGCCAGCAGCTTAGGGGGAGGGGACGAGCAGTACTTC	CASSLGGGDEQYF
TRBD1	TRBV27	TRBJ2-7	NA	14	TGTGCCAGCAGTCTGACAGGGGCGGTTTACGAGCAGTACTTC	CASSLTGAVYEQYF
TRBD1	TRBV27	TRBJ2-7	NA	16	TGTGCCAGCAGTTTATCGGGGACAGGGATGCCTTACGAGCAGTACTTC	CASSLSGTGMPYEQYF
NA	TRBV12-3/TRBV12-4	TRBJ1-4	NA	12	TGTGCCAGCACCCCGGATAATGAAAAACTGTTTTTT	CASTPDNEKLFF
NA	TRBV28	TRBJ1-5	NA	15	TGTGCCAGCAGGCCAACCCAGGAGGGCAATCAGCCCCAGCATTTT	CASRPTQEGNQPQHF
NA	TRBV9	TRBJ2-1	NA	13	TGTGCCAGCAGCGGTCTCTACCCTCCTGGGCAGTTCTTC	CASSGLYPPGQFF
NA	TRBV2	TRBJ1-1	NA	16	TGTGCCAGCAGTGACGATTTTACAGGTATGAACACTGAAGCTTTCTTT	CASSDDFTGMNTEAFF
NA	TRBV9	TRBJ2-1	NA	14	TGTGCCAGCAGCGTTTCAGGATCGGTCAATGAGCAGTTCTTC	CASSVSGSVNEQFF
NA	TRBV28	TRBJ1-1	NA	13	TGTGCCAGCAGTTTAGCACAGGAATTTGCGATTTTCTTT	CASSLAQEFAIFF
TRBD2	TRBV7-6	TRBJ2-1	NA	18	TGTGCCAGCAGCTTATTTACCGGAGCGGGAGGGCCCTACAATGAGCAGTTCTTC	CASSLFTGAGGPYNEQFF
NA	TRBV6-1	TRBJ1-5	few	15	TGTGCCAGCAGCCAAGCAGGACAGCGGAATCAGCCCCAGCATTTT	CASSQAGQRNQPQHF
NA	TRBV19	TRBJ1-1	NA	13	TGTGCCAGTATCATTTCGGGGGACACTGAAGCTTTCTTT	CASIISGDTEAFF
NA	TRBV5-6	TRBJ2-2	NA	14	TGTGCCAGCAGCTTGGGCCTTAAGACCGGGGAGCTGTTTTTT	CASSLGLKTGELFF
TRBD1	TRBV19	TRBJ1-1	NA	19	TGTGCCAGTAGTATCCCCGCAGACAGGGGGGATCGGATGAACACTGAAGCTTTCTTT	CASSIPADRGDRMNTEAFF
NA	TRBV6-1	TRBJ2-7	NA	17	TGTGCCAGCAATGGGATTGGAAGGGGCCAAGGAGCCTACGAGCAGTACTTC	CASNGIGRGQGAYEQYF
NA	TRBV6-5	TRBJ1-1	NA	12	TGTGCCAGCAGCCCTGGGGCCGCTGAAGCTTTCTTT	CASSPGAAEAFF
TRBD1	TRBV15	TRBJ1-1	NA	14	TGTGCCACCAGCAGATCCTCGGACAGGGCAGAAGCTTTCTTT	CATSRSSDRAEAFF